These T cell receptor beta chains were read from a single sample in a study of cytomegalovirus exposure and HLA in healthy donors. Sequencing was performed with immunoSEQ multiplex PCR; in TCRdb, only in-frame clones are kept and a portion is missing. Here the sample spans under 200,000 clones, approximately 77% being singletons. The sample taken for sequencing was PBMCs. The receptors were sampled from a man aged 40-55 years in good health and CMV-seropositive. Each CDR3 is given without its conserved first and last residue.

j_call v_call cdr3_aa
TRBJ1-3 TRBV7-2 ASSTRRRVAGNTIY
TRBJ2-7 TRBV5-1 ASSLGWTGTHEQY
TRBJ1-5 TRBV18 ASSLQGNSNQPQH
TRBJ2-3 TRBV7-3 ASSPLRSRTDTQY
TRBJ2-7 TRBV30 AWDPTGRNEQY
TRBJ1-1 TRBV4-1 ASSSRGAYEAF
TRBJ2-1 TRBV2 ASSRGSYNEQF
TRBJ1-2 TRBV14 ASSQQQLLPNYGYT
TRBJ2-2 TRBV13 ASSPQGNTGELF
TRBJ1-2 TRBV6-1 ASSPDRDYGYT
TRBJ2-1 TRBV18 ASSVTGTNEQF
TRBJ2-7 TRBV2 ASSPPLAHEQY
TRBJ2-7 TRBV6-5 ASRDRDSAYEQY
TRBJ2-5 TRBV30 AWDFGQGQETQY